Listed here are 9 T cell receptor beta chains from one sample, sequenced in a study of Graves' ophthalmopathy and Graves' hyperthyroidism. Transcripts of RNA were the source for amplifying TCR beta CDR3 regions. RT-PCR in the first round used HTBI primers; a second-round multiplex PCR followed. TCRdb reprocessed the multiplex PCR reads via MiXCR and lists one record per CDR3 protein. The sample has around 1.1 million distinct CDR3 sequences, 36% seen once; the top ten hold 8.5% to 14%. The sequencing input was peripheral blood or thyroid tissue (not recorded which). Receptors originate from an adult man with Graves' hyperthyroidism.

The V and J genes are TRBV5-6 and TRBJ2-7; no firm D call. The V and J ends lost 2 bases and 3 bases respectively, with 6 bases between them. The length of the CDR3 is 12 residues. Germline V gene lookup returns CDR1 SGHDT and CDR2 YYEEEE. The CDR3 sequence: CASSFTNYEQYF. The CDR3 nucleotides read TGTGCCAGCAGCTTTACGAACTACGAGCAGTACTTC.

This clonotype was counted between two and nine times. This CDR3 reads CASSEQGEFSYEQYF. The CDR3 nucleotides are TGTGCCAGCAGCGAACAGGGGGAATTCTCCTACGAGCAGTACTTC. This chain uses TRBV7-9 with TRBJ2-7; 8 bases fit TRBD1. The germline V gene has CDR1 SEHNR and CDR2 FQNEAQ (reference sequence). The CDR3 sequence is 15 residues long. With V trimmed by 5 bases and J by 0 bases, 6 bases remained unmatched.

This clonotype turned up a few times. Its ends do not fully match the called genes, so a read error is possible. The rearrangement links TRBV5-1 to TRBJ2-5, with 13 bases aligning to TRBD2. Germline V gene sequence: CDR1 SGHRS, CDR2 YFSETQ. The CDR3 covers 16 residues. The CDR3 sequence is CASSPGLAGASETQYF. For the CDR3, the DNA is TGTGCCAGCAGCCCAGGACTAGCGGGGGCGTCGGAGACCCAGTACTTC.

The CDR3 loop is CASSHGGDRRYQPQHF. DNA of the CDR3: TGTGCCAGCAGCCATGGGGGGGACAGGAGATATCAGCCCCAGCATTTT. The rearrangement links TRBV7-8 to TRBJ1-5; 8 bases agree with TRBD1. Germline V lookup: CDR1 SGHVS, CDR2 FQNEAQ. This CDR3 is 16 amino acids long. Trimming cost V 5 bases and J 5 bases; bases outside gene matches: 11.

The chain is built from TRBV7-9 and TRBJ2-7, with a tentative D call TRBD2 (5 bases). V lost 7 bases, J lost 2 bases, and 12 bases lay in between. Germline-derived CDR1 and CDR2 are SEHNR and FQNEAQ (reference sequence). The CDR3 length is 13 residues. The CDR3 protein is CASTLSGTYEQYF. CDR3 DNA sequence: TGTGCCAGCACCTTGAGCGGAACCTACGAGCAGTACTTC.

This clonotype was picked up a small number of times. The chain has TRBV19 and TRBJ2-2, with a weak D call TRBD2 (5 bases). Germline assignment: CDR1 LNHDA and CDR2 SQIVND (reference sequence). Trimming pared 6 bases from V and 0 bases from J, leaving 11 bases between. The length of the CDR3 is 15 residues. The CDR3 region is CASRMAGSNTGELFF. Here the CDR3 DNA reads TGTGCCAGTAGAATGGCGGGTTCGAACACCGGGGAGCTGTTTTTT. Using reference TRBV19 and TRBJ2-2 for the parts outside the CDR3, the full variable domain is DGGITQSPKYLFRKEGQNVTLSCEQNLNHDAMYWYRQDPGQGLRLIYYSQIVNDFQKGDIAEGYSVSREKKESFPLTVTSAQKNPTAFYLCASRMAGSNTGELFFGEGSRLTVL.

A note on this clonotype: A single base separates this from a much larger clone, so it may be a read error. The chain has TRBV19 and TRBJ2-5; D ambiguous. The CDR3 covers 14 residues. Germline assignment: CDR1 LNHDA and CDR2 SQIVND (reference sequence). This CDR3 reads CAGSSPGLQETQYF. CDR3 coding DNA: TGTGCCGGTAGTAGTCCAGGCCTCCAAGAGACCCAGTACTTC.

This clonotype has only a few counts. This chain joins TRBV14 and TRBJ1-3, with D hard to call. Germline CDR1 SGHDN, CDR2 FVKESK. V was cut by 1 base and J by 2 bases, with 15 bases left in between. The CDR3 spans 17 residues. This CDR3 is CASSQGMYPTTGNTIYF. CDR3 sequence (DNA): TGTGCCAGCAGCCAAGGGATGTACCCTACAACTGGAAACACCATATATTTT.

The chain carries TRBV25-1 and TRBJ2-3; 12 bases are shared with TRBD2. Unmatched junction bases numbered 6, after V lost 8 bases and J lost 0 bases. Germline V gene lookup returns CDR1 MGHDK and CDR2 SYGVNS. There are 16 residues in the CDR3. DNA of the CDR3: TGTGCCAGCGGGACTAGCGGGCACATTAGCACAGATACGCAGTATTTT. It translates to CASGTSGHISTDTQYF.